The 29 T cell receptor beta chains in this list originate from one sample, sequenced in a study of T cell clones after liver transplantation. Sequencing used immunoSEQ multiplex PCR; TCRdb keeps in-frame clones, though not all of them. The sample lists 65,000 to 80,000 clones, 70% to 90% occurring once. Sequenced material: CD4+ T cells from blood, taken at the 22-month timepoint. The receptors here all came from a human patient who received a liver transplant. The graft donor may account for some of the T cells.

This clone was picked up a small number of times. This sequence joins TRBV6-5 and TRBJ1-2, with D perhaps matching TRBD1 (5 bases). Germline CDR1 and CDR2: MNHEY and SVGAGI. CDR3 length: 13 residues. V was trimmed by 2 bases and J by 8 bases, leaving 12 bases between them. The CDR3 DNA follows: TGTGCCAGCAGTTACCCCGGGGCAGGGGGCTACACCTTC. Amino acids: CASSYPGAGGYTF.

This CDR3 is CAWSLQGTGELFF. In DNA form, the CDR3 reads TGTGCCTGGAGTCTTCAGGGAACCGGGGAGCTGTTTTTT. This rearrangement joins TRBV30 to TRBJ2-2, with TRBD1 as a possible D gene (5 bases). With 2 bases removed from V and 5 bases from J, the gap between germline ends came to 9 bases. Germline values: CDR1 GTSNPN, CDR2 SVGIG (reference sequence). This CDR3 has 13 residues.

CDR3 nucleotides: TGCGCCAGCAGCTTGGGGCCCCAGGGGGACTATGGCTACACCTTC. This sequence encodes CASSLGPQGDYGYTF. The V call is TRBV5-1, the J call TRBJ1-2; 7 nucleotides match TRBD1. CDR1 SGHRS and CDR2 YFSETQ come from the germline V gene. Unmatched junction bases numbered 5, after V lost 0 bases and J lost 3 bases. The CDR3 length is 15 residues.

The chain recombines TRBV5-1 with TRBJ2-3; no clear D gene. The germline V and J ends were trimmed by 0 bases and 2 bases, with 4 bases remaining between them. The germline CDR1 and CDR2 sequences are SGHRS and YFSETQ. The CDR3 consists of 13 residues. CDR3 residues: CASSLGPTDTQYF. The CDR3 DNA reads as TGCGCCAGCAGCTTGGGGCCCACAGATACGCAGTATTTT.

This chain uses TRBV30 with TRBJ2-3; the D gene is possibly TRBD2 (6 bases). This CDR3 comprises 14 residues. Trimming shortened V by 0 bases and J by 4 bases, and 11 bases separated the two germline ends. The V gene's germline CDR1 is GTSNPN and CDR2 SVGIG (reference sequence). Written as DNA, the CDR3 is TGTGCCTGGAGTGTACCCGGGGGTGCAGATACGCAGTATTTT. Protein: CAWSVPGGADTQYF.

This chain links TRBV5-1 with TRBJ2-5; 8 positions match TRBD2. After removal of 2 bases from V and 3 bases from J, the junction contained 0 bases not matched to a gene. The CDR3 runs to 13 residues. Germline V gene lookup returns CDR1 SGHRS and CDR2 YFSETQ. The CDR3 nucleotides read TGCGCCAGCAGCTTTAGCGGGGAAGAGACCCAGTACTTC. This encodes CASSFSGEETQYF.

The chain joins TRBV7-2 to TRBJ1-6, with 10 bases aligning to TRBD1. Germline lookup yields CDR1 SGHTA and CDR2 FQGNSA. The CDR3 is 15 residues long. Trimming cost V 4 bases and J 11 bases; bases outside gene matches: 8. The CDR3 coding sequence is TGTGCCAGCAGCTCGACGGGACAGGGGACGACACCCCTCCACTTT. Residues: CASSSTGQGTTPLHF.

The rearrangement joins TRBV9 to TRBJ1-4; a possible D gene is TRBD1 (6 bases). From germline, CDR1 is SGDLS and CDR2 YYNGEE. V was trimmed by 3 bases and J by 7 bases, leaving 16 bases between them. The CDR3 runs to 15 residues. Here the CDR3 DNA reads TGTGCCAGCAGCGCTAGAGGGGGTAGCACTGAAAAACTGTTTTTT. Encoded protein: CASSARGGSTEKLFF.

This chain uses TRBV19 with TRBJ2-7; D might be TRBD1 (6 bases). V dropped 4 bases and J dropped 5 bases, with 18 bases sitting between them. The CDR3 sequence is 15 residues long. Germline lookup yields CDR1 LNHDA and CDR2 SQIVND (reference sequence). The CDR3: CASSTGDLGGDEQYF. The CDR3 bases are TGTGCCAGTAGTACAGGGGACCTTGGAGGCGACGAGCAGTACTTC.

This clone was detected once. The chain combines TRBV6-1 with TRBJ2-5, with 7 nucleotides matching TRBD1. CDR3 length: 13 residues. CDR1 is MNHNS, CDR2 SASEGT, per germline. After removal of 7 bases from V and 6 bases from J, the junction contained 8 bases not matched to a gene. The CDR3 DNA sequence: TGTGCCAGCACTCGTGACAGGGAACAGACCCAGTACTTC. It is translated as CASTRDREQTQYF.

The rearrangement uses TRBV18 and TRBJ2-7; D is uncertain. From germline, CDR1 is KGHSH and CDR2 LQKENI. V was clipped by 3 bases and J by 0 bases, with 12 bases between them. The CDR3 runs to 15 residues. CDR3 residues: CASSPSRDNSYEQYF. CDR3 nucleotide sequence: TGTGCCAGCTCACCTTCCCGAGACAACTCCTACGAGCAGTACTTC.

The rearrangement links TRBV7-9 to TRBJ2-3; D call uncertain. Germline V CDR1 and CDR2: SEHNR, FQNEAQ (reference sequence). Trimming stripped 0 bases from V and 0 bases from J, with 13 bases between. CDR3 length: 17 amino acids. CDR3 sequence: CASSLAPSGPSTDTQYF. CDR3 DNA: TGTGCCAGCAGCTTAGCGCCCAGTGGCCCTAGCACAGATACGCAGTATTTT.

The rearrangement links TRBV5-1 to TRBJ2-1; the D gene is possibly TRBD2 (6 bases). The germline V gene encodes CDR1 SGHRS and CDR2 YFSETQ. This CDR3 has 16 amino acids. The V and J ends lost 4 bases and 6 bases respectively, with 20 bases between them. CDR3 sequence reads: CASSIAGLRGSNEQFF. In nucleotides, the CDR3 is TGCGCCAGCAGCATCGCGGGACTCAGAGGGTCCAATGAGCAGTTCTTC.

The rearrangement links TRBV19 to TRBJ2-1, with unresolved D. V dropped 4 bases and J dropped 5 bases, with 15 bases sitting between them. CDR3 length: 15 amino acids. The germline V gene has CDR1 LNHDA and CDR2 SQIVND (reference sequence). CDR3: CASSNRNIQNNEQFF. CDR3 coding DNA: TGTGCCAGTAGTAATAGGAACATACAAAACAATGAGCAGTTCTTC.

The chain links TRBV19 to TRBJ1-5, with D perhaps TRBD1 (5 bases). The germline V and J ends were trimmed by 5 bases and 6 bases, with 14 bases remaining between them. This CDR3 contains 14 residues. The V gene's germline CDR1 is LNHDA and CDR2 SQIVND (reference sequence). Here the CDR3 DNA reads TGTGCCAGTAGTGGGACGGGCGGTGGTCAGCCCCAGCATTTT. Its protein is CASSGTGGGQPQHF.

The CDR3 region is CASSFPGWGKDYGYTF. CDR3 in DNA: TGTGCCAGCAGCTTCCCCGGTTGGGGGAAGGACTATGGCTACACCTTC. J is TRBJ1-2 and V is TRBV5-4; D perhaps matches TRBD1 (5 bases). Trimming pared 2 bases from V and 3 bases from J, leaving 17 bases between. This CDR3 spans 16 amino acids. Germline V CDR1 and CDR2: SGHNT, YYREEE (reference sequence).

CDR3 nucleotides: TGTGCCAGTAGCAATAGGGACCCCAATCAGCCCCAGCATTTT. The encoded protein is CASSNRDPNQPQHF. The chain couples TRBV19 to TRBJ1-5; a weak D match, TRBD1 (5 bases). CDR3 size: 14 residues. Germline V gene data show CDR1 as LNHDA and CDR2 as SQIVND (reference sequence). Trimming took 6 bases from V and 3 from J, leaving 12 bases between them.

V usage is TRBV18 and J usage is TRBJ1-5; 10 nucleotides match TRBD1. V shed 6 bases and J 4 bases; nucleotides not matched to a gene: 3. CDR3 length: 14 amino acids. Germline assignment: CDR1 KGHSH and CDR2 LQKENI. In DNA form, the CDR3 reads TGTGCCAGCTCGCCGGGACAGGGGAATCAGCCCCAGCATTTT. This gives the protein CASSPGQGNQPQHF.

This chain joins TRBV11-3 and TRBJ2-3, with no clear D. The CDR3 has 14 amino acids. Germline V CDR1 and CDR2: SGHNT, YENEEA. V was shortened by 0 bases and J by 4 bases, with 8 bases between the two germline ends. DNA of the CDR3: TGTGCCAGCAGCTTAGATCGCGCGGCAGATACGCAGTATTTT. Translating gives CASSLDRAADTQYF.

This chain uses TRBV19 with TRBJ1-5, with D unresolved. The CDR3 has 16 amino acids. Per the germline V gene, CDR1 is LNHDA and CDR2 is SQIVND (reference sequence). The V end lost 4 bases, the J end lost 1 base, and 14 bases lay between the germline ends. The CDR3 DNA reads TGTGCCAGTAGTACGACCCAGAAAACCAGCAATCAGCCCCAGCATTTT. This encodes CASSTTQKTSNQPQHF.

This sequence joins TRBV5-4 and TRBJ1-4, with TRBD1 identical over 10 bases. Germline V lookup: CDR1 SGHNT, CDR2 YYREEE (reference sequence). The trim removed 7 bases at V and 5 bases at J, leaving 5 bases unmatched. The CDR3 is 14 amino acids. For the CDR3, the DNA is TGTGCCAGCGGGAGGACAGGGGGAAATGAAAAACTGTTTTTT. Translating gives CASGRTGGNEKLFF.

This CDR3 is CASRWGGSNQPQHF. The DNA of the CDR3 is TGTGCCAGTAGGTGGGGGGGCAGCAATCAGCCCCAGCATTTT. The rearrangement links TRBV19 to TRBJ1-5; perhaps TRBD1 as D (6 bases). V lost 6 bases and J 1 base, leaving 10 bases between the germline ends. This CDR3 has 14 amino acids. Germline V CDR1 and CDR2: LNHDA, SQIVND (reference sequence).

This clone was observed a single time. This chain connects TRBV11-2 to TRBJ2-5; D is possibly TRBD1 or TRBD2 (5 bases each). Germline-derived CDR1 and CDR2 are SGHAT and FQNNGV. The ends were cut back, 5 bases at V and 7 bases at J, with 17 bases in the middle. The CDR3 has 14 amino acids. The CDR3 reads CASSRGTSEGTQYF. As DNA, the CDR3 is TGTGCCAGCAGCCGTGGGACGTCAGAAGGGACCCAGTACTTC.

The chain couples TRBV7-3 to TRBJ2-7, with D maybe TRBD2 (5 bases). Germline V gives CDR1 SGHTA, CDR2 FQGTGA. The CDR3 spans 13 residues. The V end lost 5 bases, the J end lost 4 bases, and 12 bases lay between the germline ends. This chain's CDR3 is CASSRMAGYEQYF. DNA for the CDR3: TGTGCCAGCAGCCGTATGGCGGGTTACGAGCAGTACTTC.

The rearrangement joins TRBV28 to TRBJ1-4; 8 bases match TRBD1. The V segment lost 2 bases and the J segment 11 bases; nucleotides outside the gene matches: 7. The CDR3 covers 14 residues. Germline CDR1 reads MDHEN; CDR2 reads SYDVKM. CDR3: CASSLRQGPLKLFF. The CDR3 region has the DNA TGTGCCAGCAGTTTACGACAGGGGCCCCTCAAACTGTTTTTT.

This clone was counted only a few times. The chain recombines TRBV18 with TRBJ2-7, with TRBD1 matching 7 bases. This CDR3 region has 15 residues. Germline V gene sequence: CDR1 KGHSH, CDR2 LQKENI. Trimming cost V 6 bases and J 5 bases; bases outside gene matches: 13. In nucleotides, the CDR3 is TGTGCCAGCTCCTATTGGGGGACAGAAGGTGACGAGCAGTACTTC. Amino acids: CASSYWGTEGDEQYF.

Written as DNA, the CDR3 is TGTGCCAGCAGCCGACACGACGGGGACTATGGCTACACCTTC. It is translated as CASSRHDGDYGYTF. This chain connects TRBV9 to TRBJ1-2; D unresolved. The germline V and J ends were trimmed by 4 bases and 3 bases, with 13 bases remaining between them. The CDR3 contains 14 residues. Germline V gene lookup returns CDR1 SGDLS and CDR2 YYNGEE.

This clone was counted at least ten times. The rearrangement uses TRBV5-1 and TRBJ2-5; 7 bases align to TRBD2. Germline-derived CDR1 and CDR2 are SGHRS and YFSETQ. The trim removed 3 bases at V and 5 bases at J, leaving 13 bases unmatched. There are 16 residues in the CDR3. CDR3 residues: CASSSGMGGRWETQYF. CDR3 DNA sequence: TGCGCCAGCAGCTCGGGGATGGGCGGGAGATGGGAGACCCAGTACTTC. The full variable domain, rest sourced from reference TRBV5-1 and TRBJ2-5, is KAGVTQTPRYLIKTRGQQVTLSCSPISGHRSVSWYQQTPGQGLQFLFEYFSETQRNKGNFPGRFSGRQFSNSRSEMNVSTLELGDSALYLCASSSGMGGRWETQYFGPGTRLLVL.

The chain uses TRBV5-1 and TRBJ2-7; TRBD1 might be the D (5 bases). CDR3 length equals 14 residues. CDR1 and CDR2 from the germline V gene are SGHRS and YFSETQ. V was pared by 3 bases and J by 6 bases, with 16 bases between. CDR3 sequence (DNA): TGCGCCAGCAGCTCGATCGACAGTAAGGGCGAGCAGTACTTC. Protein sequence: CASSSIDSKGEQYF.